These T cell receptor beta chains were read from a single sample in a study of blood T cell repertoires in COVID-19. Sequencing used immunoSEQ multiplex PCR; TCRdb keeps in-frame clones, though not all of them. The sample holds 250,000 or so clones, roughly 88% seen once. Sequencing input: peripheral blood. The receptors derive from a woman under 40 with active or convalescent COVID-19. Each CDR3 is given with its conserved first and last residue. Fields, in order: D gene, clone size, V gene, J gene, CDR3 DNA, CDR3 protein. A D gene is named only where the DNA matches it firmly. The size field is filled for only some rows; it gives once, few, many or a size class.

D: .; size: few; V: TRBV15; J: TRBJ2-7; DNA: TGTGCCACCAGCAGAGACAGGGACGAGCAGTACTTC; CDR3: CATSRDRDEQYF
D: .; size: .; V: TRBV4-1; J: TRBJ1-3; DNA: TGCGCCAGCAGCCAAGGCGGTGGAGTTAACTCTGGAAACACCATATATTTT; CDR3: CASSQGGGVNSGNTIYF
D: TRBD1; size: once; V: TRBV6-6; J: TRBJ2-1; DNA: TGTGCCAGCAGTTACTCGCCCAGCAGGGGGTACAATGAGCAGTTCTTC; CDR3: CASSYSPSRGYNEQFF
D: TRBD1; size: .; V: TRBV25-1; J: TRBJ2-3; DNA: TGTGCCAGCAGTTTAGACAGGGGAGGTGCAGATACGCAGTATTTT; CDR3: CASSLDRGGADTQYF
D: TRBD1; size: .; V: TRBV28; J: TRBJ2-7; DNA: TGTGCCAGCAGTAGCCGGACAGGGTCCTACGAGCAGTACTTC; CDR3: CASSSRTGSYEQYF
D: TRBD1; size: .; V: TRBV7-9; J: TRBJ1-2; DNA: TGTGCCAGCAGCTTAGCGAATACCGGGACAGATGGCTACACCTTC; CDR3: CASSLANTGTDGYTF
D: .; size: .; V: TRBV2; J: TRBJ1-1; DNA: TGTGCCAGCAGTGACGATCGGGATGAAGCTTTCTTT; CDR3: CASSDDRDEAFF
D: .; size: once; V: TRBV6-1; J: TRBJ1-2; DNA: TGTGCCAGCAGTGAAGCTACGGGGGTAGGGGGCTACACCTTC; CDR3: CASSEATGVGGYTF
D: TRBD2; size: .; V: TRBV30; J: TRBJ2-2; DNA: TGTGCCTGGAGGCGGGGGGCGAGCGGGGAGCTGTTTTTT; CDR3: CAWRRGASGELFF
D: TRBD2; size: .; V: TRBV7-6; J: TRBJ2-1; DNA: TGTGCCAGCAGCTTGAGCGGGAGGGGGTTCAATGAGCAGTTCTTC; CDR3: CASSLSGRGFNEQFF
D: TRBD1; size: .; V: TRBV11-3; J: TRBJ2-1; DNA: TGTGCCAGCAGCTTAGCCGGGACAGGTGCGAAGAATGAGCAGTTCTTC; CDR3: CASSLAGTGAKNEQFF
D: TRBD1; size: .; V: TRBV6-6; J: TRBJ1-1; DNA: TGTGCCAGCAGTAAACAACCGGGACAGGGGGGCACTGAAGCTTTCTTT; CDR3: CASSKQPGQGGTEAFF
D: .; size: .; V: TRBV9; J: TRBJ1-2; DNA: TGTGCCAGCAGCCCTACGGGACTTTTTAGCTATGGCTACACCTTC; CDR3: CASSPTGLFSYGYTF
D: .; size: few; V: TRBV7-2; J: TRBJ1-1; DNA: TGTGCCAGCAGCTTATTGCCAGGGAACACTGAAGCTTTCTTT; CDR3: CASSLLPGNTEAFF
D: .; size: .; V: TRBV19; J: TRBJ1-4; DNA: TGTGCCAGTAGTATCAGGGGTCCGGGTGGAAAACTGTTTTTT; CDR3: CASSIRGPGGKLFF
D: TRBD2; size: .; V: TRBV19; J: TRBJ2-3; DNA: TGTGCCAGCAGTAGCGGGGGGCCTAGCACAGATACGCAGTATTTT; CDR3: CASSSGGPSTDTQYF
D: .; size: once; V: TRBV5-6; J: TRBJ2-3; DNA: TGTGCCAGCAGCTTGGCCGGGAGCGTATACACAGATACGCAGTATTTT; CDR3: CASSLAGSVYTDTQYF
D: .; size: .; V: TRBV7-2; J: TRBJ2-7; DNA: TGTGCCAGCAGCTCCGACAGGACGATCTACGAGCAGTACTTC; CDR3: CASSSDRTIYEQYF
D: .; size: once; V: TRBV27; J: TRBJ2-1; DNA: TGTGCCAGCAGGTGGGGCGGGACTAATGAGCAGTTCTTC; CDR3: CASRWGGTNEQFF
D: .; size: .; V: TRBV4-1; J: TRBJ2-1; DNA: TGCGCCAGCAGCCCTGACAGGCAGAGCTCCTACAATGAGCAGTTCTTC; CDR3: CASSPDRQSSYNEQFF
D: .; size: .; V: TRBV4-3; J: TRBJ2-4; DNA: TGCGCCAGCAGCCAAGATTCCCAGGTTGGGAACATTCAGTACTTC; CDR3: CASSQDSQVGNIQYF
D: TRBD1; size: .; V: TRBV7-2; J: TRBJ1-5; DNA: TGTGCCAGCAGCTCGGACGACAGGGTGAGCAATCAGCCCCAGCATTTT; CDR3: CASSSDDRVSNQPQHF
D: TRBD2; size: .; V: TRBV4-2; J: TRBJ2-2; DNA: TGTGCCAGCAGCCCGGGACTAGCGGGGGCCGCGAACACCGGGGAGCTGTTTTTT; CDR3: CASSPGLAGAANTGELFF
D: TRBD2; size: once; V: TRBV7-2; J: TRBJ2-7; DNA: TGTGCCAGCAGCTTAGGAGGGGAGGGCTACGAGCAGTACTTC; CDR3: CASSLGGEGYEQYF
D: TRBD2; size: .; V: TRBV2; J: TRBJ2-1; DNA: TGTGCCAGCAGTGTGCGCGGGGGAGGGCGTGAGCAGTTCTTC; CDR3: CASSVRGGGREQFF
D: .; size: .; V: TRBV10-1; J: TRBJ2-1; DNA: TGCGCCAGCAGTGAGTCGCGGGGAGGAAATGAGCAGTTCTTC; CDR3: CASSESRGGNEQFF
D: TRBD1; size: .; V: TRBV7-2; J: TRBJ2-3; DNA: TGTGCCAGCAGCACGGGCTACAGGGGCGACACAGATACGCAGTATTTT; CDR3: CASSTGYRGDTDTQYF
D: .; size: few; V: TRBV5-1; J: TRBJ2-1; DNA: TGCGCCAGCAGCTTGGGACAGGGAGGTCCCAATGAGCAGTTCTTC; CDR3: CASSLGQGGPNEQFF
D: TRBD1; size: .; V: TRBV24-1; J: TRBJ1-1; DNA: TGTGCCGCTAGTGGGACAGGGGGTGGTGAAGCTTTCTTT; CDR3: CAASGTGGGEAFF
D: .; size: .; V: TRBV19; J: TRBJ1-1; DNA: TGTGCCAGTAGTATATTGGCGGGAGAAGCTTTCTTT; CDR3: CASSILAGEAFF
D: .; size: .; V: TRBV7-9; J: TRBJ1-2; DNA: TGTGCCAGCAGCTTAGAGGGAGGAGGAGGCTACACCTTC; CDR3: CASSLEGGGGYTF
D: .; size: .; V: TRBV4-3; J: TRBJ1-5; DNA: TGCGCCAGCAGCCAAGGACAGGTTAATCAGCCCCAGCATTTT; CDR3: CASSQGQVNQPQHF
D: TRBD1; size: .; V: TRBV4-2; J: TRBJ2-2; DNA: TGTGCCAGCAGCCAAGCCCCCAGGGGGCAGGGCACCGGGGAGCTGTTTTTT; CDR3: CASSQAPRGQGTGELFF
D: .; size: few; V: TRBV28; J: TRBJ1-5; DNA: TGTGCCAGCAGTTTAAGGGGTCAGCCCCAGCATTTT; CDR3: CASSLRGQPQHF
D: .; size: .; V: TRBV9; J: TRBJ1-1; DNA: TGTGCCAGCAGCCCAGGGTCCCATATAGACACTGAAGCTTTCTTT; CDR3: CASSPGSHIDTEAFF
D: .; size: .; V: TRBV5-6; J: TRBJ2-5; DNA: TGTGCCAGCAGCTTGGAGAGGCAGGGGACCTCCCAAGAGACCCAGTACTTC; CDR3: CASSLERQGTSQETQYF
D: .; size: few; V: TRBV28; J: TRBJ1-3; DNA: TGTGCCAGCAGTTCCGGTGGAAACACCATATATTTT; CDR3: CASSSGGNTIYF
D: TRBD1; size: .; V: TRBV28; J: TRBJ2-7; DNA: TGTGCCAGCAGTTTAGGGACAGGGGTCTACGAGCAGTACTTC; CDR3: CASSLGTGVYEQYF
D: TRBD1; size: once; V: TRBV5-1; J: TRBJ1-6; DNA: TGCGCCAGCAGCTTGACCCCAGGGGGACTCAATTCACCCCTCCACTTT; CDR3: CASSLTPGGLNSPLHF
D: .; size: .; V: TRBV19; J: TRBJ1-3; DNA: TGTGCCAGTAGTAACGGACAGAGACTCCCTGGAAACACCATATATTTT; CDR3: CASSNGQRLPGNTIYF
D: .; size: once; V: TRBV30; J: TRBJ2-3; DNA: TGTGCCTGGCGTGATAGAGATACGCAGTATTTT; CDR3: CAWRDRDTQYF
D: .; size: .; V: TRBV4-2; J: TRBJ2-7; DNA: TGTGCCAGCAGCCAAGATAGATACGGGACTGACTACGAGCAGTACTTC; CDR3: CASSQDRYGTDYEQYF
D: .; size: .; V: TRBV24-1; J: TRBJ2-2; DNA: TGTGCCACCAGTGCCCCCCAGCGAGCGTCCACCGGGGAGCTGTTTTTT; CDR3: CATSAPQRASTGELFF
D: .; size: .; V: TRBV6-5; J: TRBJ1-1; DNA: TGTGCCAGCAGTTACTCAGGGGGGAACACTGAAGCTTTCTTT; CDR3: CASSYSGGNTEAFF
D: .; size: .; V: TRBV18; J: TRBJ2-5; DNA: TGTGCCAGCTCATCGTACCAAGAGACCCAGTACTTC; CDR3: CASSSYQETQYF
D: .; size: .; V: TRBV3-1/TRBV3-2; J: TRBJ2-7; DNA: TGTGCCAGCAGCCAAGCCAAACTGACAGGCATTCTGTCCTACGAGCAGTACTTC; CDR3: CASSQAKLTGILSYEQYF
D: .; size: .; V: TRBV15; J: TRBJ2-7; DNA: TGTGCCACCAGCAGGGGAGGCGGCAACGAGCAGTACTTC; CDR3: CATSRGGGNEQYF
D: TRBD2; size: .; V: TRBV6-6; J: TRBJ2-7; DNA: TGTGCCAGCGGATATAGCGGGGGGAGGTACGAGCAGTACTTC; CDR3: CASGYSGGRYEQYF
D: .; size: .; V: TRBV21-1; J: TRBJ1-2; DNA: .; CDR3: CASSKVGTGAIRDYGYTF
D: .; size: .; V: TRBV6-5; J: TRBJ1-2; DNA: TGTGCCAGCAGCTTCACAGGGATAAACTATGGCTACACCTTC; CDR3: CASSFTGINYGYTF
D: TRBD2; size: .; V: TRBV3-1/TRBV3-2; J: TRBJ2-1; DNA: TGTGCCAGCAGCCTAGCGGGGGCCAGGGGTGAGCAGTTCTTC; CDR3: CASSLAGARGEQFF
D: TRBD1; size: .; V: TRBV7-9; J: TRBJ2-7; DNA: TGTGCCAGCAGTATTAAGGGGACAGGGGACTCCTACGAGCAGTACTTC; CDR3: CASSIKGTGDSYEQYF
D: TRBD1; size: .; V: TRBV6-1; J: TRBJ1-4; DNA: TGTGCCAGCAGTGACAGGGGGGAAAGGGGATTTGAAAAACTGTTTTTT; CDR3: CASSDRGERGFEKLFF
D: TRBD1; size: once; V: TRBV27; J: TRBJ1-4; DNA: TGTGCCAGCAGTTCAACAGGGGGCAGTGAAAAACTGTTTTTT; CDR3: CASSSTGGSEKLFF
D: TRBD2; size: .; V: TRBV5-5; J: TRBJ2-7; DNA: TGTGCCAGCAGCAAGAGCGGGGAAACACACTACGAGCAGTACTTC; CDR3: CASSKSGETHYEQYF